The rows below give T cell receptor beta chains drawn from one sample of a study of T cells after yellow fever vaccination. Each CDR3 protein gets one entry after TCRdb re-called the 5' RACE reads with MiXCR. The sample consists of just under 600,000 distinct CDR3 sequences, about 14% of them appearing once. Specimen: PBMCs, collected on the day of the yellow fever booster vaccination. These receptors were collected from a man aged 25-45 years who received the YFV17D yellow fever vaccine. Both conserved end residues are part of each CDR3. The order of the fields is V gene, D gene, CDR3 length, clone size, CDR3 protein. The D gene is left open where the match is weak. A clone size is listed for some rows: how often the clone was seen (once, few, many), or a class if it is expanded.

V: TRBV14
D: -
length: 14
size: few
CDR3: CASRNLCRLLEQYF

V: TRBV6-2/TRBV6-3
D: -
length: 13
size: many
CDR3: CASGGAPNQPQHF

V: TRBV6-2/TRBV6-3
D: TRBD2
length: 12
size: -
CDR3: CATRVSGEQQYF

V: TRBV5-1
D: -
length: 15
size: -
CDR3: CASSLEGSWNTEAFF

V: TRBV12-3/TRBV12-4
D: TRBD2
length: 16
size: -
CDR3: CASSPRGAGGYNEQFF

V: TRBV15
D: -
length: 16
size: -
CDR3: CATSRDPGRRPYEQYF

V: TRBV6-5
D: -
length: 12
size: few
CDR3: CASKRVDTEAFF

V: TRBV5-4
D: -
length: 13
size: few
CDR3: CASSPENQETQYF

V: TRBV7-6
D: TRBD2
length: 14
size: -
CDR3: CASSLSGGSDEQYF

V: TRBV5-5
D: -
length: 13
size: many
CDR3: CASSLRQSYGYTF

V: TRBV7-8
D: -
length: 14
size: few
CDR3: CASATGSPTYEQYF

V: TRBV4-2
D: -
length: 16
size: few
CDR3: CASSQRRDSYTGELFF

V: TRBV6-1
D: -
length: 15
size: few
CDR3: CASKPGPLEGDEQFF

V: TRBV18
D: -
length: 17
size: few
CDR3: CASSPLAGAEGNQPQHF

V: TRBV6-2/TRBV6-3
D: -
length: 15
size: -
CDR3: CASSYLVDVPSPLHF

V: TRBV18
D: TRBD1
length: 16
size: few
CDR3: CASSRGITGESEKLFF

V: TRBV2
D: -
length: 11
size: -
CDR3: CASRRDTEAFF

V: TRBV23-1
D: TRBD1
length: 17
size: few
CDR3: CASSHFDRAVGYYEQYF

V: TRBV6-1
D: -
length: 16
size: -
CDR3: CASSLVRGSYNSPLHF

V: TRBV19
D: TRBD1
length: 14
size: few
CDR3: CASTRTNQGGEAFF

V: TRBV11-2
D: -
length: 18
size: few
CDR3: CASSRKGGGVSAGIEQFF

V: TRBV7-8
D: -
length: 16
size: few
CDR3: CASTKSKGLYTDTQYF

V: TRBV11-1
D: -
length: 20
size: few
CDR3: CASSLAADSFHSPDKNIQYF

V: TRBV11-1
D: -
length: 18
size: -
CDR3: CASSAKVRVGLAKNIQYF

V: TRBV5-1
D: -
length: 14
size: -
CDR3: CASKLARPTDTQYF

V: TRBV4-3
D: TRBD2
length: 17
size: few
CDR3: CASSPALGLAYAYEQYF

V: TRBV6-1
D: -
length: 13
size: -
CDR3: CASRSATQNIQYF

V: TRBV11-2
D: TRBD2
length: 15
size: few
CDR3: CATLGASGRRYTQYF

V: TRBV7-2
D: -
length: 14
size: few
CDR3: CASSTATAEQPQHF

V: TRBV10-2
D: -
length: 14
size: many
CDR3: CASSEIAAYNEQFF

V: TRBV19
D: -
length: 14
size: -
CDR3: CASSFREIHREQFF

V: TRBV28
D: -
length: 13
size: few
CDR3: CASQRQGKYEQYF

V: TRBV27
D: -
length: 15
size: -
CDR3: CASSLGMSSYNEQFF

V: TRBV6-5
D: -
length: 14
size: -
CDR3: CASSFRRSSYEQYF

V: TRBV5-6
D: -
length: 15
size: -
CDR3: CASSLAGGSYEKLFF

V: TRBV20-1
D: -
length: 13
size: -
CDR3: CSARPTVNYEQYF

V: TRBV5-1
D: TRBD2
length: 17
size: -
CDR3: CASSLWSSGLRGYEQYF

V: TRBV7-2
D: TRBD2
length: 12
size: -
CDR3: CASSPTSVEQYF

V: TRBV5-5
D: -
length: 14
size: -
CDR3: CASSLGQPREEQFF

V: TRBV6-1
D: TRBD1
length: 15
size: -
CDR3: CASRPTTGRTGELFF

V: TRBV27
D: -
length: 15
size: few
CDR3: CASTPAGSSYNEQFF

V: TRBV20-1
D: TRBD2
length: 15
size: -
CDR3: CSASWSSGPSYEQYF

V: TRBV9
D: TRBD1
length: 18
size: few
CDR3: CASSVNRDRTFSGNTIYF

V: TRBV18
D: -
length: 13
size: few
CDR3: CASSYGTDYEQYF

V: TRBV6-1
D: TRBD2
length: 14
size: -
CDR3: CASNLEAGVYEQYF

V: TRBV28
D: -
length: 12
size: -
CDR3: CASKGMDEKLFF

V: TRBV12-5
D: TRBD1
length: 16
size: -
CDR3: CASGLVQGDRAYEQYF

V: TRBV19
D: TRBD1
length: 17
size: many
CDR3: CASSTDRGGLSNQPQHF

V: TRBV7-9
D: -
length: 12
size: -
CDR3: CASSLGGANRYF

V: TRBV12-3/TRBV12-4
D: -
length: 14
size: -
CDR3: CASSFGRTYNTQYF

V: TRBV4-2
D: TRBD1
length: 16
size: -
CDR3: CASSQERGQGPYGYTF

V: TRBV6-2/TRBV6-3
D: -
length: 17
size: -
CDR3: CASSTPRDVPKADTQYF

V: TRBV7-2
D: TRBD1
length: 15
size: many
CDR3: CASSFRTGAPGTQYF

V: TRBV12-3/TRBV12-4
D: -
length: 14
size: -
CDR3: CASSFGLTGNTIYF

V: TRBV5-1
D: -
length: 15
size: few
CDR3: CASSLNSQSNEKLFF

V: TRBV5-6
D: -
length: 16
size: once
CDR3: CASSVLPQGFPDTQYF

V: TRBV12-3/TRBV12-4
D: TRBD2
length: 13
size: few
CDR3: CASSQGTSGTQYF

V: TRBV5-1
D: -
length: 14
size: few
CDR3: CASSFGTTTYEQYF